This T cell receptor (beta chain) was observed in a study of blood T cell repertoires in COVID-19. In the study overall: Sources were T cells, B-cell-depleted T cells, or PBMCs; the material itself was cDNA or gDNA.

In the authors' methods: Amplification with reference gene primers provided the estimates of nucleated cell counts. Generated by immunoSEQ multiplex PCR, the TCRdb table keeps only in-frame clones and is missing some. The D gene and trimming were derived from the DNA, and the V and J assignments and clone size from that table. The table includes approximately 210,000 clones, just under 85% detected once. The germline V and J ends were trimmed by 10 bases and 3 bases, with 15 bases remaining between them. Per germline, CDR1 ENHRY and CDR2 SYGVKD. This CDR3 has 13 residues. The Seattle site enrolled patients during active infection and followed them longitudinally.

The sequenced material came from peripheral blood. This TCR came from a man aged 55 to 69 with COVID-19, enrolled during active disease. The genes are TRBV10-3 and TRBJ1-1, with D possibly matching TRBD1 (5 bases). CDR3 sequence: CATCRQGDTEAFF. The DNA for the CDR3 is TGTGCCACATGCCGCCAGGGCGACACTGAAGCTTTCTTT.